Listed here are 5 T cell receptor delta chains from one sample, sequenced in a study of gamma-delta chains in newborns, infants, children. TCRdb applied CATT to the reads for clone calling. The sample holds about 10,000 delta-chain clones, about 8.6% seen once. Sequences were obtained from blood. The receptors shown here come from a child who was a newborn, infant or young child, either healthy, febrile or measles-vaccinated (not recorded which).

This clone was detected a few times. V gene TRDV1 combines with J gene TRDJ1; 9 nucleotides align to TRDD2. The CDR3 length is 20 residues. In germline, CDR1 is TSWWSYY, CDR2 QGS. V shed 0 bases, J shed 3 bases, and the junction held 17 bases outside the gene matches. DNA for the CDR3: TGTGCTCTTGGGGAACTCCTTCCTACGCCCGTCTGGGGTTCCCCCGATAAACTCATCTTT. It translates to CALGELLPTPVWGSPDKLIF.

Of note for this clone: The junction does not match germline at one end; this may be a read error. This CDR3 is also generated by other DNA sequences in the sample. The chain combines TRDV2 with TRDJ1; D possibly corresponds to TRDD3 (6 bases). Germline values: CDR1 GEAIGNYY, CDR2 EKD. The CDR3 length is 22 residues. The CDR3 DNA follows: TGTGCCTGTGACCCACTCATCCATAATTCCTTGGGGGTTACTCGGACACCCGATAAACTTATCTTT. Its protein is CACDPLIHNSLGVTRTPDKLIF.

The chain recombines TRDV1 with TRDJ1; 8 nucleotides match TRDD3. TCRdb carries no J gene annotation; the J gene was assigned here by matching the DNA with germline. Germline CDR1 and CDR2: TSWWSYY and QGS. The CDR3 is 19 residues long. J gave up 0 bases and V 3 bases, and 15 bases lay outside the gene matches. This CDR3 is CALGERPRRGYPYTDKLIF. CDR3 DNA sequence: TGTGCTCTTGGGGAGCGGCCTCGGCGGGGATACCCGTACACCGATAAACTCATCTTT.

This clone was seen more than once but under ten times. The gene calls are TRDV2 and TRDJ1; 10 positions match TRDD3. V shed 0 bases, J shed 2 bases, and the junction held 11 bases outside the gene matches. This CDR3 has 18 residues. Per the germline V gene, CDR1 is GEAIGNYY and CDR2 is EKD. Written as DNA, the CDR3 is TGTGCCTGTGACACCGTAGTTGGGGGATACACTCCAACCGATAAACTCATCTTT. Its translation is CACDTVVGGYTPTDKLIF.

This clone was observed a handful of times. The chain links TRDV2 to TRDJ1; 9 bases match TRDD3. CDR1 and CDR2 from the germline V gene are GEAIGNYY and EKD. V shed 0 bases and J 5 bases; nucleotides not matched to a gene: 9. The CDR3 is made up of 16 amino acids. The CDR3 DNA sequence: TGTGCCTGTGACACCTGGGGGATAAACCGTCGGGATAAACTCATCTTT. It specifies CACDTWGINRRDKLIF.